A selection of T cell receptor beta chains follows, all from one sample in a study of blood T cell repertoires in COVID-19. Sequenced by immunoSEQ multiplex PCR; TCRdb stores in-frame clones only, minus some. The sample holds 150,000 to 200,000 clones, around 92% seen once. The material sequenced was peripheral blood. Source of these receptors: a young man with COVID-19, enrolled during active disease. CDR3s include the opening cysteine and the closing phenylalanine or tryptophan. Fields, in order: J gene, clone size, V gene, D gene, CDR3 DNA, CDR3 protein. The D gene is left open where the match is weak. A row's size may be missing; if present it is once, few, many or a size class.

TRBJ2-3,once,TRBV6-5,TRBD2,TGTGCCAGCTTAGCGGGAGGGCCGTCAGATACGCAGTATTTT,CASLAGGPSDTQYF
TRBJ2-7,NA,TRBV3-1/TRBV3-2,TRBD1,TGTGCCAGCAGCCAAGGGACAGGGAACTACGAGCAGTACTTC,CASSQGTGNYEQYF
TRBJ1-2,NA,TRBV4-2,NA,TGTGCCAGCAGCCAAGAAAAGGGCAGGGTTAACTATGGCTACACCTTC,CASSQEKGRVNYGYTF
TRBJ2-1,NA,TRBV5-1,TRBD2,TGCGCCAGCAGCTTGTCCCTAGCGGGACTCAATGAGCAGTTCTTC,CASSLSLAGLNEQFF
TRBJ2-5,NA,TRBV11-2,TRBD2,TGTGCCAGCAGCGAAGCCGGGACTAGCGGGAGGGAGACCCAGTACTTC,CASSEAGTSGRETQYF
TRBJ2-1,NA,TRBV28,TRBD2,TGTGCCAGCAGTCTGAGGACCGGGACTAGCCCTTACAATGAGCAGTTCTTC,CASSLRTGTSPYNEQFF
TRBJ1-2,few,TRBV19,NA,TGTGCCAGTAGTCTTAGCAGCGGGGGTGCTTATGGCTACACCTTC,CASSLSSGGAYGYTF
TRBJ1-1,NA,TRBV5-1,NA,TGCGCCAGCAGCGCAACAAGGAACACTGAAGCTTTCTTT,CASSATRNTEAFF
TRBJ1-1,NA,TRBV18,NA,TGTGCCAGCTCACTCGGACAGCCTGAAGCTTTCTTT,CASSLGQPEAFF
TRBJ2-2,NA,TRBV6-5,NA,TGTGCCAGCAGATTAGTCTTAGAGGGTACCGGGGAGCTGTTTTTT,CASRLVLEGTGELFF
TRBJ1-5,NA,TRBV3-1/TRBV3-2,NA,TGTGCCAGCAGGACCTCCGGGGGAAGCAATCAGCCCCAGCATTTT,CASRTSGGSNQPQHF
TRBJ1-2,NA,TRBV5-1,TRBD1,TGCGCCAGCAGCCCGGGACAGCCTAACTATGGCTACACCTTC,CASSPGQPNYGYTF
TRBJ2-3,NA,TRBV5-4,TRBD1,TGTGCCAGCAGCTTGGTACGTACCGACAGGGTAACCCTCACAGATACGCAGTATTTT,CASSLVRTDRVTLTDTQYF
TRBJ1-1,NA,TRBV6-2/TRBV6-3,TRBD1,TGTGCCAGCAGTCAGTATCCGGGACAGGGGGACACTGAAGCTTTCTTT,CASSQYPGQGDTEAFF
TRBJ2-5,NA,TRBV7-6,NA,TGTGCCAGCAGCGCGCCGCCCATGACCCAGTACTTC,CASSAPPMTQYF
TRBJ1-2,NA,TRBV5-4,NA,TGTGCCAGCAGGGTGGGGTCTGGACAGAACTATGGCTACACCTTC,CASRVGSGQNYGYTF
TRBJ1-6,NA,TRBV2,NA,TGTGCCAGCAGTGAGCCCAGGGAACGTTCACCCCTCCACTTT,CASSEPRERSPLHF
TRBJ1-2,NA,TRBV14,NA,TGTGCCAGCAGCCATATACCACTTAACTATGGCTACACCTTC,CASSHIPLNYGYTF
TRBJ1-1,NA,TRBV6-5,NA,TGTGCCAGCAGTTACTCCAGGGTCGGGAACACTGAAGCTTTCTTT,CASSYSRVGNTEAFF
TRBJ1-5,NA,TRBV2,TRBD1,TGTGCCAGCATTCAAGCATTGACAGGGGGTAATCAGCCCCAGCATTTT,CASIQALTGGNQPQHF
TRBJ2-2,NA,TRBV5-1,NA,TGCGCCAGCAGAAGGGCGGGAACCGGGGAGCTGTTTTTT,CASRRAGTGELFF
TRBJ1-2,NA,TRBV4-1,NA,TGCGCCAGCAGCCAAGTCGGACAGAAATTAGGCTACACCTTC,CASSQVGQKLGYTF
TRBJ1-4,many,TRBV13,NA,TGTGCCAGCAGCCTACCCCTAGGGGGGGGCCATGAAAAACTGTTTTTT,CASSLPLGGGHEKLFF
TRBJ1-4,few,TRBV6-5,NA,TGTGCCAGCGGGGGGTATGATGAAAAACTGTTTTTT,CASGGYDEKLFF
TRBJ2-1,once,TRBV9,NA,TGTGCCAGCAGCGTACGTGACTACCACAATGAGCAGTTCTTC,CASSVRDYHNEQFF
TRBJ2-1,NA,TRBV5-5,TRBD2,TGTGCCAGCAGCTCGGGACTAGCCCGGGCGTCTGAGCAGTTCTTC,CASSSGLARASEQFF
TRBJ1-2,NA,TRBV4-1,NA,TGCGCCAGCAGCCAAGAGACCCTAGGGGCCGCCCATGATGGCTACACCTTC,CASSQETLGAAHDGYTF
TRBJ1-1,NA,TRBV7-2,NA,TGTGCCAGCAGCCCGATGACAGGGAACACTGAAGCTTTCTTT,CASSPMTGNTEAFF
TRBJ2-7,once,TRBV4-2,TRBD2,TGTGCCAGCAGCCAAGAACCTAGCGGGGGGACCAGGGGGTACGAGCAGTACTTC,CASSQEPSGGTRGYEQYF
TRBJ2-5,NA,TRBV9,NA,TGTGCCAGCAGCGTAACGACAGGCCAAGAGACCCAGTACTTC,CASSVTTGQETQYF
TRBJ1-2,NA,TRBV19,TRBD1,TGTGCCAGTAGTATAAACCTCGGGACAGACAACTATGGCTACACCTTC,CASSINLGTDNYGYTF
TRBJ2-1,NA,TRBV7-9,NA,TGTGCCAGCAGTTCCTACAGAGTTGATGAGCAGTTCTTC,CASSSYRVDEQFF
TRBJ1-2,NA,TRBV6-4,NA,TGTGCCAGCAGTGACTCTCCGAGGATCTATGGCTACACCTTC,CASSDSPRIYGYTF
TRBJ1-4,NA,TRBV18,TRBD1,TGTGCCAGCTCTCCAGGGGGGATGGACGAAAAACTGTTTTTT,CASSPGGMDEKLFF
TRBJ2-7,NA,TRBV28,NA,TGTGCCAGCAGTGCTAGGAGTCCTACCTACGAGCAGTACTTC,CASSARSPTYEQYF
TRBJ2-3,NA,TRBV5-1,TRBD2,TGCGCCAGCAGCTGGGGACTAGCGGGACCTTACACAGATACGCAGTATTTT,CASSWGLAGPYTDTQYF
TRBJ1-2,NA,TRBV3-1/TRBV3-2,TRBD1,TGTGCCAGCAGCCAATCCCCACAGGGGGTCCGAACCACCTTC,CASSQSPQGVRTTF
TRBJ2-1,NA,TRBV5-1,TRBD1,TGCGCCAGCAGCTTGACCGGGACAGGGGTATCCTACAATGAGCAGTTCTTC,CASSLTGTGVSYNEQFF
TRBJ2-1,NA,TRBV10-3,TRBD1,TGTGCCATCAGTGAGCTAGACGACAGGGGGTACAATGAGCAGTTCTTC,CAISELDDRGYNEQFF
TRBJ1-6,once,TRBV5-1,NA,TGCGCCAGCAGCTCCGGGACACAGAATTCACCCCTCCACTTT,CASSSGTQNSPLHF